This TCR beta chain originates from a study of tumor-infiltrating lymphocytes in primary liver carcinoma. This CDR3 is built from 16 residues. Germline V gives CDR1 LGHNA, CDR2 YSLEER. V dropped 0 bases and J dropped 5 bases, with 14 bases sitting between them. Germline DNA was also extracted, with blood RNA taken from unsorted whole blood. With around 500 ng total RNA as template and a constant-region primer, TCR beta cDNA was made. Three-round nested multiplex PCR performed with slightly modified ARM-PCR produced the TCR beta libraries. With TRBV1-TRBV30 forward primers and a C-beta reverse primer, the first two PCR rounds were run for roughly 9 cycles each. TCRdb used MiXCR to reprocess the multiplex PCR reads, holding one entry per CDR3 protein. The table shows about 320,000 distinct CDR3 sequences, with over 55% occurring only once.

Sequencing used peripheral blood. The TCR comes from a middle-aged man with primary liver carcinoma and hepatitis B virus infection. The chain is built from TRBV4-3 and TRBJ2-1, with no clear D. The CDR3 DNA follows: TGCGCCAGCAGCCAAGATCGAGGTGGGCCCAACAATGAGCAGTTCTTC. As protein: CASSQDRGGPNNEQFF.